The 16 T cell receptor beta chains listed next were all sequenced from one sample in a study of shared clonotypes between healthy human individuals. Assay used: immunoSEQ multiplex PCR; TCRdb lists only in-frame clones, some missing. The data contain fewer than 650,000 clones, 70% to 80% of them singletons. What was sequenced was PBMCs. Receptor source: a woman in her thirties or forties in good health. Some clones in this sample may be carry-over from other donors' samples.

The rearrangement joins TRBV10-3 to TRBJ2-5; D not resolved. Trimming pared 10 bases from V and 7 bases from J, leaving 16 bases between. The CDR3 covers 12 residues. Looked up from germline, CDR1 is ENHRY and CDR2 is SYGVKD. CDR3 protein: CATSGPDGTQYF. As DNA, the CDR3 is TGTGCCACCTCAGGCCCCGACGGGACCCAGTACTTC.

This clone was picked up one time. This chain joins TRBV14 and TRBJ2-1, with D uncertain. Germline V gene data show CDR1 as SGHDN and CDR2 as FVKESK. CDR3 length equals 14 residues. V was pared by 0 bases and J by 3 bases, with 6 bases between. The CDR3 sequence: CASSQDLRYNEQFF. Written as DNA, the CDR3 is TGTGCCAGCAGCCAAGATCTACGCTACAATGAGCAGTTCTTC. Combining the CDR3 with reference TRBV14 and TRBJ2-1 gives the whole variable domain EAGVTQFPSHSVIEKGQTVTLRCDPISGHDNLYWYRRVMGKEIKFLLHFVKESKQDESGMPNNRFLAERTGGTYSTLKVQPAELEDSGVYFCASSQDLRYNEQFFGPGTRLTVL.

This rearrangement joins TRBV28 to TRBJ2-1, with a weak D call TRBD2 (5 bases). CDR1 is MDHEN and CDR2 is SYDVKM in the germline V gene. CDR3 size: 13 residues. Trimming removed 5 bases at V and 9 bases at J, with 14 bases between. This CDR3 is CASSPGGVTEQFF. Written as DNA, the CDR3 is TGTGCCAGCAGTCCCGGAGGTGTAACTGAGCAGTTCTTC.

The V gene is TRBV7-9, the J gene TRBJ2-7; TRBD1 or TRBD2 may be the D gene (5 bases each). Trimming took off 4 bases at V and 0 bases at J, with 16 bases between the two ends. Germline V gene data show CDR1 as SEHNR and CDR2 as FQNEAQ (reference sequence). CDR3 size: 16 residues. CDR3 residues: CASSSRGQGRSYEQYF. CDR3 nucleotides: TGTGCCAGCAGCTCCAGAGGGCAGGGCCGCTCCTACGAGCAGTACTTC.

Remarks on this clone: At one boundary the junction diverges from the germline segment, which might be a read error. The identical CDR3 is also encoded by other nucleotide sequences in the sample. V usage is TRBV28 and J usage is TRBJ2-7; the D gene is possibly TRBD1 (6 bases). Germline CDR1 and CDR2: MDHEN and SYDVKM. The CDR3 loop spans 13 amino acids. CDR3 in DNA: TGTGCCTGCAGGGGTTACGGCTCCTACGAGCAATACTTC. This gives the protein CACRGYGSYEQYF. The full variable domain, completed using reference TRBV28 and TRBJ2-7, is DVKVTQSSRYLVKRTGEKVFLECVQDMDHENMFWYRQDPGLGLRLIYFSYDVKMKEKGDIPEGYSVSREKKERFSLILESASTNQTSMYLCACRGYGSYEQYFGPGTRLTVT.

This clone occurred a few times. V gene TRBV14 combines with J gene TRBJ2-3; D gene uncertain. The ends were cut back, 6 bases at V and 3 bases at J, with 13 bases in the middle. Looked up from germline, CDR1 is SGHDN and CDR2 is FVKESK. This CDR3 contains 14 residues. The CDR3 here is CASRPTGRTDTQYF. The CDR3 DNA sequence: TGTGCCAGCAGGCCTACGGGCCGGACAGATACGCAGTATTTT.

The chain carries TRBV5-1 and TRBJ1-5; D gene unclear. There are 15 residues in the CDR3. Germline lookup yields CDR1 SGHRS and CDR2 YFSETQ. Trimming removed 0 bases at V and 4 bases at J, with 11 bases between. CDR3 residues: CASSLGEVGNQPQHF. CDR3 DNA sequence: TGCGCCAGCAGCTTGGGGGAGGTGGGGAATCAGCCCCAGCATTTT.

This clone was seen a single time. This chain links TRBV7-9 with TRBJ2-7; D remains ambiguous. CDR3 length: 14 amino acids. CDR1 and CDR2 from the germline V gene are SEHNR and FQNEAQ (reference sequence). V shed 4 bases and J shed 0 bases, with 10 bases lying between them. The CDR3, as DNA: TGTGCCAGCAGCTGGAGACCAAGCTCCTACGAGCAGTACTTC. Translation gives CASSWRPSSYEQYF.

The chain employs TRBV28 and TRBJ2-1; perhaps TRBD1 as D (6 bases). The V end was cut by 5 bases, the J end by 3 bases, with 14 bases between. This CDR3 contains 15 residues. The germline V gene has CDR1 MDHEN and CDR2 SYDVKM. CDR3 residues: CASSPGRGRYNEQFF. CDR3 bases: TGTGCCAGCAGTCCTGGCAGGGGACGCTACAATGAGCAGTTCTTC.

The chain has TRBV5-1 and TRBJ2-2, with 10 bases that match TRBD2. Per germline, CDR1 SGHRS and CDR2 YFSETQ. The CDR3 spans 17 residues. The J segment lost 1 base and the V segment lost 4 bases, leaving 7 bases of the junction unmatched. CDR3 protein: CASSTRTSGGNTGELFF. The CDR3 DNA sequence: TGCGCCAGCAGCACCCGGACTAGCGGAGGGAACACCGGGGAGCTGTTTTTT.

The rearrangement joins TRBV11-2 to TRBJ2-1; D is unresolved. Trimming cost V 5 bases and J 0 bases, with 5 bases left between them. From germline, CDR1 is SGHAT and CDR2 FQNNGV. The CDR3 extends over 13 amino acids. CDR3 loop: CASSPVSYNEQFF. For the CDR3, the DNA is TGTGCCAGCAGCCCAGTCTCCTACAATGAGCAGTTCTTC.

Only one count was recorded for this clone. The chain joins TRBV30 to TRBJ2-5; the D gene is possibly TRBD1 (5 bases). Per germline, CDR1 GTSNPN and CDR2 SVGIG (reference sequence). V shed 3 bases and J shed 5 bases, with 13 bases lying between them. This CDR3 has 13 residues. CDR3 nucleotide sequence: TGTGCCTGGAGAAACGCAGGGCGGGAGACCCAGTACTTC. Translating gives CAWRNAGRETQYF. Full variable domain (rest looked up from reference TRBV30 and TRBJ2-5): SQTIHQWPATLVQPVGSPLSLECTVEGTSNPNLYWYRQAAGRGLQLLFYSVGIGQISSEVPQNLSASRPQDRQFILSSKKLLLSDSGFYLCAWRNAGRETQYFGPGTRLLVL.

For this clone: A single base separates this from a much larger clone, so it may be a read error. The rearrangement joins TRBV28 to TRBJ2-2; D not resolved. CDR1 MDHEN and CDR2 SYDVKM come from the germline V gene. This CDR3 region has 12 residues. Trimming pared 7 bases from V and 1 base from J, leaving 4 bases between. This CDR3 is CASTGNTGELFF. CDR3 DNA sequence: TGTGCCAGCACGGGGAACACCGGGGAGCTGTTTTTT.

The rearrangement links TRBV7-9 to TRBJ2-2, with TRBD2 identical over 10 bases. The CDR3 extends over 15 amino acids. CDR1 is SEHNR and CDR2 is FQNEAQ in the germline V gene (reference sequence). The J segment lost 7 bases and the V segment lost 3 bases, leaving 5 bases of the junction unmatched. The CDR3 region is CASSFSSGSSGELFF. The CDR3 DNA is TGTGCCAGCAGCTTCTCTAGCGGGAGTAGCGGGGAGCTGTTTTTT.

This clone was seen a handful of times. The sample carries other DNA sequences with the same CDR3. This chain uses TRBV6-5 with TRBJ2-1, with no clear D. The germline V gene encodes CDR1 MNHEY and CDR2 SVGAGI. V was clipped by 9 bases and J by 11 bases, with 14 bases between them. CDR3 length: 11 amino acids. The CDR3 sequence: CASTLGPKQFF. In DNA, the CDR3 is TGTGCCAGTACCCTCGGACCCAAGCAGTTCTTC.

The CDR3 DNA is TGCAGCGTCACCGTGCGGACTAGCGGAAGGCAAGAGACCCAGTACTTC. Protein sequence: CSVTVRTSGRQETQYF. The chain is built from TRBV29-1 and TRBJ2-5; 10 positions agree with TRBD2. Trimming at V came to 6 bases and at J to 2 bases, leaving 12 bases not matched to a gene. The CDR3 sequence is 16 residues long. In germline, CDR1 is SQVTM, CDR2 ANQGSEA.